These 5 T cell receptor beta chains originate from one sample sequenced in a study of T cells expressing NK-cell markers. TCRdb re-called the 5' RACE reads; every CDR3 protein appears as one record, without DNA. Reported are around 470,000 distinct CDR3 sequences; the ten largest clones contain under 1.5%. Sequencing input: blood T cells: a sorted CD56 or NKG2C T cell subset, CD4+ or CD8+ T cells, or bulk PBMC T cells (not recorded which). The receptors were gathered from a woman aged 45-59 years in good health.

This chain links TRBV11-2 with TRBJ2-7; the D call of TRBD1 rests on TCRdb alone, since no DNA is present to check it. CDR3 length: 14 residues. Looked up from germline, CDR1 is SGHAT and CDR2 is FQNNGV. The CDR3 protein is CASSAGDGTYEQYF.

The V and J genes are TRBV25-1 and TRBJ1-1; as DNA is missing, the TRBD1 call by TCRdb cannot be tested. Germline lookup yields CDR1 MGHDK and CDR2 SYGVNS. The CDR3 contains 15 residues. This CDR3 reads CASSGTTGVGTEAFF.

This CDR3 is CASSVTGGTEAFF. This chain joins TRBV9 and TRBJ1-1. Germline V gene data show CDR1 as SGDLS and CDR2 as YYNGEE. This CDR3 comprises 13 residues.

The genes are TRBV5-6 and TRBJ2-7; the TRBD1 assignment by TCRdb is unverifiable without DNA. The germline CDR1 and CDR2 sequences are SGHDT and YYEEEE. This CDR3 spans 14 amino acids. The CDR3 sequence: CASSWRQGAREQYF.

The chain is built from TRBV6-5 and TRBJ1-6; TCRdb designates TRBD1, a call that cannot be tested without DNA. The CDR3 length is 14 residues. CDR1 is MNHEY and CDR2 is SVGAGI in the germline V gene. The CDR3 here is CASSGQGWNSPLHF.